This T cell receptor (beta chain) was observed in a study of T cell repertoires in cytomegalovirus infection. Comments on this clonotype: What it binds is unknown.

Whole-study findings and limits: Across the ex vivo response, the dominant clonotypes were HLA-C-restricted CMV-specific TCR beta clonotypes.

TCRdb re-called the reads through MiXCR, storing one row per CDR3 protein. The data hold under 600,000 distinct CDR3 sequences, with 16% observed a single time. The CDR3 runs 12 residues. Trimming left V 3 bases short and J 1 base short, with 6 bases between. Germline V gene sequence: CDR1 GTSNPN, CDR2 SVGIG (reference sequence). The sequence came from a human donor in good health (CMV status not recorded). Some clones in this sample may be carry-over from other donors' samples. The sample consisted of CD8+ T cells from PBMCs. This chain connects TRBV30 to TRBJ1-1; D gene unclear. The CDR3 bases are TGTGCCTGGAGGGCAGCGAACACTGAAGCTTTCTTT. It is translated as CAWRAANTEAFF.